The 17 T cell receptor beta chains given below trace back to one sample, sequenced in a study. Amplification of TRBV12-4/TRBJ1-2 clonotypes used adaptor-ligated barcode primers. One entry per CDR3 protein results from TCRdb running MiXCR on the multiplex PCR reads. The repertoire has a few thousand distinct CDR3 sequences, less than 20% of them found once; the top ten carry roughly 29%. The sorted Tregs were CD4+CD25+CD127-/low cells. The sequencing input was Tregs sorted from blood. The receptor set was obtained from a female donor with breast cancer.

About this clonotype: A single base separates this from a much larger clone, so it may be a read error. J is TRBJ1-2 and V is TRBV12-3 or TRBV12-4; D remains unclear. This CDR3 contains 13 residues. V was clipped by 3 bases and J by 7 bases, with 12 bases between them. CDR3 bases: TGTGCCAGCAGTTTTCAGGCATACTGTGGCTACACCTTC. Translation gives CASSFQAYCGYTF.

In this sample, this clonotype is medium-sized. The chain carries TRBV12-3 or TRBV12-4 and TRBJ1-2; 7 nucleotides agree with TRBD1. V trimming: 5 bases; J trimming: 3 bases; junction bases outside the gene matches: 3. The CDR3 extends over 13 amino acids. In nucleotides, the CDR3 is TGTGCCAGCAGTCGGACAGGCTACTATGGCTACACCTTC. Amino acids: CASSRTGYYGYTF.

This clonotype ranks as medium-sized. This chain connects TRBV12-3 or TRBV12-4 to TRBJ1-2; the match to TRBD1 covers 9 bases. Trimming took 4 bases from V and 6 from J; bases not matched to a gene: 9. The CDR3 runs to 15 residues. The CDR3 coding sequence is TGTGCCAGCAGTTCGCCGGGACAGGGCACAAATGGCTACACCTTC. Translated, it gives CASSSPGQGTNGYTF.

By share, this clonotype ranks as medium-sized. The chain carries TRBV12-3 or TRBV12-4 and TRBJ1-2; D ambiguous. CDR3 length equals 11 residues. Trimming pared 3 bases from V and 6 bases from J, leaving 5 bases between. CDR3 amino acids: CASSFTDGYTF. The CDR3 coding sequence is TGTGCCAGCAGTTTTACGGATGGCTACACCTTC.

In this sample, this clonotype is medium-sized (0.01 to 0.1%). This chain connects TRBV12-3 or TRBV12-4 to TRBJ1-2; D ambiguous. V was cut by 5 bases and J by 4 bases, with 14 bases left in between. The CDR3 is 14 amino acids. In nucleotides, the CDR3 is TGTGCCAGCAGTCCCGTCGATATCGGCTATGGCTACACCTTC. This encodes CASSPVDIGYGYTF.

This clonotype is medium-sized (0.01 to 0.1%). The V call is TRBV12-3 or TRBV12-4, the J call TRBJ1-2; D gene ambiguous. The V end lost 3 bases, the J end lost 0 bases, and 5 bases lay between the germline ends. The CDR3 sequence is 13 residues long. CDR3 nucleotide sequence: TGTGCCAGCAGTTTCGGACCTAACTATGGCTACACCTTC. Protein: CASSFGPNYGYTF.

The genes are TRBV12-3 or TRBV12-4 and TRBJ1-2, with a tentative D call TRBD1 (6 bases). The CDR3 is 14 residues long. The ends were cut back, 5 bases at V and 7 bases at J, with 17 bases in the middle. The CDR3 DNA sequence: TGTGCCAGCAGTCCCGGACAGCGATCTAGTGGCTACACCTTC. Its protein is CASSPGQRSSGYTF.

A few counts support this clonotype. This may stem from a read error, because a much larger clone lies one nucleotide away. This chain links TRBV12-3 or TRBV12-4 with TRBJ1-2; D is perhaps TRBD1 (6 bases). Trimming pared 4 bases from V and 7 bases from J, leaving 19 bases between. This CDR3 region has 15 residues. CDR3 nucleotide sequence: TGTGCCAGCAGTTCTGACAGGACAGCGGTATTTGGCTACACCTTC. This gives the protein CASSSDRTAVFGYTF.

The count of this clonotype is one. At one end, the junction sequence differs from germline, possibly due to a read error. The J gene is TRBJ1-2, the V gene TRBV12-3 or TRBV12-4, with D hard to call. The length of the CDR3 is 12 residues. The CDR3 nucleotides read TGTACCAGCACCCAATCTGGCTACGGCCACACCTTC. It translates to CTSTQSGYGHTF.

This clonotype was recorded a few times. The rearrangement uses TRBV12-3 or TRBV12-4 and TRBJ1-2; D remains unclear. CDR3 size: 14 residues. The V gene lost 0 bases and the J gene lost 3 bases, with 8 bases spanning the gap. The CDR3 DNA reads TGTGCCAGCAGTTTAGCAGTTCAATACTATGGCTACACCTTC. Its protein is CASSLAVQYYGYTF.

As DNA, the CDR3 is TGTGCCAGCAGTTCTCTCCGCAAGGAGGGGTCTTCGGGCTATGGCTACACCTTC. This translates into CASSSLRKEGSSGYGYTF. The chain couples TRBV12-3 or TRBV12-4 to TRBJ1-2, with D possibly being TRBD1 (5 bases). V dropped 4 bases and J dropped 4 bases, with 25 bases sitting between them. This CDR3 contains 18 residues.

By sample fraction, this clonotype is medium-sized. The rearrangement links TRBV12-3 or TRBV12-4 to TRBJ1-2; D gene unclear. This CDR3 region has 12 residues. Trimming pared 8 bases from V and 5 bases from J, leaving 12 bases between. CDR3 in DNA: TGTGCCAGCGGACCCGCGGCGTATGGCTACACCTTC. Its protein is CASGPAAYGYTF.

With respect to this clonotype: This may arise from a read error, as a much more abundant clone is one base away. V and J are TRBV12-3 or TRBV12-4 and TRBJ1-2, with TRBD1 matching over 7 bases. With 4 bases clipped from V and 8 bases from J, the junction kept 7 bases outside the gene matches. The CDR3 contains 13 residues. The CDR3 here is CASSSHRGEGYTF. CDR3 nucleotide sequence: TGTGCCAGCAGTTCCCACAGGGGAGAAGGCTACACCTTC.

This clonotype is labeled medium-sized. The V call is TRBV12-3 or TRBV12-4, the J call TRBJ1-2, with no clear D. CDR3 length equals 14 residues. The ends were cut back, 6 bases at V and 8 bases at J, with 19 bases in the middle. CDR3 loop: CASSQKEGLGGYTF. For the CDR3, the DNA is TGTGCCAGCAGCCAAAAGGAGGGCCTGGGAGGCTACACCTTC.

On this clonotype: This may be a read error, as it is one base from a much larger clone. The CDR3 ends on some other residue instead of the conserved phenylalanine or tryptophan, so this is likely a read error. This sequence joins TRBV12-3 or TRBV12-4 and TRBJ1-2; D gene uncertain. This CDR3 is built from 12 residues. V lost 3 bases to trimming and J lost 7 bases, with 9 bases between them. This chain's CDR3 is CASSLGRLGYTL. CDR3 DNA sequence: TGTGCCAGCAGTTTGGGTCGGCTTGGCTACACCCTC.

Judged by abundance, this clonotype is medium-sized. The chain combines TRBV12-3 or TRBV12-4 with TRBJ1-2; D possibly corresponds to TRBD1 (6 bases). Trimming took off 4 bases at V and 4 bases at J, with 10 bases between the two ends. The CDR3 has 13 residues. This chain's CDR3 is CASSSTTGYGYTF. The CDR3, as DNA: TGTGCCAGCAGTTCCACGACAGGCTATGGCTACACCTTC.

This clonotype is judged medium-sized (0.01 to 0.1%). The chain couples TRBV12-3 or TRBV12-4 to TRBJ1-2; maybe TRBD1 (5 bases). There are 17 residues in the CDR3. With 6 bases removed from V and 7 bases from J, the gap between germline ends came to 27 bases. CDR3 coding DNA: TGTGCCAGCAGCTCCGTTTTCGACAGTGGAGTGGAGGTTGGCTACACCTTC. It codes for CASSSVFDSGVEVGYTF.